This T cell receptor (beta chain) originates from a study of identical twins. J was trimmed by 12 bases and V by 0 bases; bases with no gene match: 15. The CDR3 contains 16 residues. Germline CDR1 is SGDLS and CDR2 is YYNGEE. Donors were all healthy Caucasians. TCRdb reanalysed the 5' RACE reads using MiXCR and keeps one entry per CDR3 protein. Here the sample spans 650,000 to 750,000 distinct CDR3 sequences, around 21% being singletons. The study's findings and limits: Out-of-frame sharing of TCR alpha in monozygotic twins was underestimated by models.

The table lists this clonotype with a few counts. The antigen is not known. These data were also reused for a study on T cells expressing NK-cell markers.

The sequence was obtained from a woman younger than 30 in good health. Source material: PBMCs. The genes are TRBV9 and TRBJ2-1, with TRBD2 matching 7 bases. This chain's CDR3 is CASSVVGPGRVGAQFF. The CDR3 DNA reads as TGTGCCAGCAGCGTAGTCGGCCCGGGGAGGGTAGGGGCGCAGTTCTTC.